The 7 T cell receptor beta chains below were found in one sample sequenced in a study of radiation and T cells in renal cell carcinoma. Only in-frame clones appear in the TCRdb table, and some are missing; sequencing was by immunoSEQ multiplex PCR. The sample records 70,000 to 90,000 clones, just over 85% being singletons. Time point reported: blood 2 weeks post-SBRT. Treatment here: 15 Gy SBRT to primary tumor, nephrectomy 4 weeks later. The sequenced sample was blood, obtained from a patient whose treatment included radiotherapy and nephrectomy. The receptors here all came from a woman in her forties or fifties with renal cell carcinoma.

In nucleotides, the CDR3 is TGCGCCAGCAGCCAAGTGACAGTCACTGAAGCTTTCTTT. It translates to CASSQVTVTEAFF. The V and J genes are TRBV4-3 and TRBJ1-1; TRBD1 is a possible D gene (5 bases). The germline CDR1 and CDR2 sequences are LGHNA and YSLEER. V was clipped by 1 base and J by 4 bases, with 7 bases between them. The CDR3 is 13 amino acids.

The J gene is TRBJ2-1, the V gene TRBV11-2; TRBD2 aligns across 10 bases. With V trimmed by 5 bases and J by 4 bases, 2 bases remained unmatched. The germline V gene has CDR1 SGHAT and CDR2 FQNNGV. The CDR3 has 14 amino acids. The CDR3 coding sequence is TGTGCCAGCAGCCTAGCGGGAGCTTACAATGAGCAGTTCTTC. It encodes CASSLAGAYNEQFF.

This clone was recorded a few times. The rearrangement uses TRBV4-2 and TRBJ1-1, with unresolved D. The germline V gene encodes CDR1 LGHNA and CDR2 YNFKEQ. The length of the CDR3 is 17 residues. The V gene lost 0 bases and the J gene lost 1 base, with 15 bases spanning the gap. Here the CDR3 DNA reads TGTGCCAGCAGCCAAGATTCGGTTCGCGCGAAGAACACTGAAGCTTTCTTT. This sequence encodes CASSQDSVRAKNTEAFF.

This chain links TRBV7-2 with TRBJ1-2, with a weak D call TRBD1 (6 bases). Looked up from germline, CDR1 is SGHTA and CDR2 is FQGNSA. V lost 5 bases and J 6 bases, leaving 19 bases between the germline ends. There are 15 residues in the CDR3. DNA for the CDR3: TGTGCCAGCAGCATCCCTCAGGACAGCTGGGATGGCTACACCTTC. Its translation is CASSIPQDSWDGYTF.

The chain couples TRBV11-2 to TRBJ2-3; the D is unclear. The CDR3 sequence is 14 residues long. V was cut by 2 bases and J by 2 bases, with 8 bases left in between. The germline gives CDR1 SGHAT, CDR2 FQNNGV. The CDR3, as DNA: TGTGCCAGCAGCTTAAAGATAACCACAGATACGCAGTATTTT. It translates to CASSLKITTDTQYF.

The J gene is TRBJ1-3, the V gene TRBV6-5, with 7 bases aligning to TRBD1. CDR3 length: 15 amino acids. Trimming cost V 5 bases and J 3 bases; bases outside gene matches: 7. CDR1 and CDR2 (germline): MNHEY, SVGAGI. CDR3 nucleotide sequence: TGTGCCAGCAGTAGACAGGGTCTTGATGGAAACACCATATATTTT. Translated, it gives CASSRQGLDGNTIYF.

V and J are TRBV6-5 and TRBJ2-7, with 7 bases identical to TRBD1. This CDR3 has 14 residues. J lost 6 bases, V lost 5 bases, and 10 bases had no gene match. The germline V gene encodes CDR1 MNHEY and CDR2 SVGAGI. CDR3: CASSDSGTEGEQYF. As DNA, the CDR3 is TGTGCCAGCAGTGATTCCGGGACAGAGGGCGAGCAGTACTTC.